One sample yielded the 30 T cell receptor beta chains listed below, sequenced in a study of blood T cell repertoires in COVID-19. Libraries were prepared by immunoSEQ multiplex PCR; TCRdb keeps only in-frame clonotypes and omits some of them. The sample includes over 15,000 clones, roughly nine tenths seen only once; the top ten take roughly 7%. Sequencing was performed on peripheral blood. The receptor set was obtained from a human donor in a cohort sampled during active COVID-19.

This chain connects TRBV10-3 to TRBJ2-1, with 13 nucleotides matching TRBD2. Germline V CDR1 and CDR2: ENHRY, SYGVKD. V lost 4 bases to trimming and J lost 0 bases; unmatched junction nucleotides: 9. The CDR3 consists of 19 residues. CDR3 region: CAISGAGTSGASSYNEQFF. The DNA for the CDR3 is TGTGCCATCAGTGGGGCCGGGACTAGCGGGGCCAGCTCCTACAATGAGCAGTTCTTC.

A single count supports this clone. The chain has TRBV24-1 and TRBJ2-1; D unresolved. V was trimmed by 3 bases and J by 7 bases, leaving 15 bases between them. The V gene's germline CDR1 is KGHDR and CDR2 SFDVKD. The CDR3 runs 15 residues. The chain's CDR3 is CATSDPGSSRNEQFF. The CDR3 region has the DNA TGTGCCACCAGTGATCCCGGGTCTTCTCGAAATGAGCAGTTCTTC.

This chain uses TRBV27 with TRBJ1-1; D unclear. The CDR3 length is 13 residues. Germline CDR1 and CDR2: MNHEY and SMNVEV (reference sequence). V dropped 3 bases and J dropped 3 bases, with 8 bases sitting between them. CDR3 protein: CASSFWRDTEAFF. The CDR3 DNA follows: TGTGCCAGCAGTTTTTGGAGGGACACTGAAGCTTTCTTT.

The chain combines TRBV18 with TRBJ1-5; 9 bases are shared with TRBD1. Trimming removed 5 bases from V and 4 bases from J; junction bases left unmatched: 6. CDR1 and CDR2 from the germline V gene are KGHSH and LQKENI. The CDR3 contains 15 residues. The CDR3 spells CASSNTGGWNQPQHF. CDR3 sequence (DNA): TGTGCCAGCTCAAACACAGGGGGCTGGAATCAGCCCCAGCATTTT.

This chain links TRBV5-1 with TRBJ2-7; 8 bases align to TRBD2. V shed 2 bases, J shed 3 bases, and the junction held 7 bases outside the gene matches. The CDR3 consists of 15 residues. The germline V gene encodes CDR1 SGHRS and CDR2 YFSETQ. The CDR3 protein is CASSLGGGLVYEQYF. Written as DNA, the CDR3 is TGCGCCAGCAGCTTAGGCGGGGGGCTCGTCTACGAGCAGTACTTC. Variable domain in full (rest from reference TRBV5-1 and TRBJ2-7): KAGVTQTPRYLIKTRGQQVTLSCSPISGHRSVSWYQQTPGQGLQFLFEYFSETQRNKGNFPGRFSGRQFSNSRSEMNVSTLELGDSALYLCASSLGGGLVYEQYFGPGTRLTVT.

The rearrangement links TRBV29-1 to TRBJ2-5; D is uncertain. This CDR3 has 12 residues. V lost 4 bases to trimming and J lost 5 bases, with 11 bases between them. In germline, CDR1 is SQVTM, CDR2 ANQGSEA. The CDR3 sequence: CSVGFERETQYF. CDR3 sequence (DNA): TGCAGCGTTGGGTTTGAGAGGGAGACCCAGTACTTC.

This chain links TRBV5-5 with TRBJ2-3, with D unclear. Trimming left V 4 bases short and J 1 base short, with 10 bases between. CDR1 and CDR2 (germline): SGHKS, YYEKEE (reference sequence). This CDR3 comprises 14 residues. CDR3 DNA: TGTGCCAGCAGCGGCCTAGGCGGCACAGATACGCAGTATTTT. Amino acid sequence: CASSGLGGTDTQYF.

This clone was detected once. The V gene is TRBV14, the J gene TRBJ1-1, with D unresolved. Trimming pared 4 bases from V and 6 bases from J, leaving 15 bases between. The CDR3 covers 14 residues. Germline V gives CDR1 SGHDN, CDR2 FVKESK. Here the CDR3 reads CASSLVGSSAEAFF. The CDR3 DNA reads TGTGCCAGCAGCCTGGTGGGGAGCAGTGCTGAAGCTTTCTTT. Drawing the rest from reference TRBV14 and TRBJ1-1, the complete variable domain is EAGVTQFPSHSVIEKGQTVTLRCDPISGHDNLYWYRRVMGKEIKFLLHFVKESKQDESGMPNNRFLAERTGGTYSTLKVQPAELEDSGVYFCASSLVGSSAEAFFGQGTRLTVV.

This chain uses TRBV25-1 with TRBJ2-1, with D unresolved. CDR1 is MGHDK and CDR2 is SYGVNS in the germline V gene. CDR3 length: 17 residues. The V end lost 1 base, the J end lost 5 bases, and 18 bases lay between the germline ends. The CDR3 sequence: CASSELFPHGRHNEQFF. CDR3 DNA sequence: TGTGCCAGCAGTGAATTATTCCCCCATGGGCGACACAATGAGCAGTTCTTC.

The V and J genes are TRBV3-1 (or the pseudogene TRBV3-2) and TRBJ1-1; 8 bases line up with TRBD1. Looked up from germline, CDR1 is LGHDT and CDR2 is YNNKEL (reference sequence). This CDR3 has 16 amino acids. J lost 1 base, V lost 4 bases, and 8 bases had no gene match. CDR3 sequence (DNA): TGTGCCAGCAGCCCCTACCCAGACAGGGGGAACACTGAAGCTTTCTTT. Translated: CASSPYPDRGNTEAFF.

CDR3 sequence (DNA): TGTGCCAGTAGTATATTATCACTAGCGGGAGGAAGAGATGAGCAGTTCTTC. Translated: CASSILSLAGGRDEQFF. V is TRBV19 and J is TRBJ2-1; 12 bases line up with TRBD2. Germline trimming cut 2 bases from V and 8 bases from J; bases unmatched to any gene: 10. This CDR3 spans 17 amino acids. Germline V CDR1 and CDR2: LNHDA, SQIVND (reference sequence). The full variable domain, rest sourced from reference TRBV19 and TRBJ2-1, is DGGITQSPKYLFRKEGQNVTLSCEQNLNHDAMYWYRQDPGQGLRLIYYSQIVNDFQKGDIAEGYSVSREKKESFPLTVTSAQKNPTAFYLCASSILSLAGGRDEQFFGPGTRLTVL.

This chain joins TRBV5-6 and TRBJ1-2; TRBD1 matches at 12 bases. Germline CDR1 reads SGHDT; CDR2 reads YYEEEE. J gave up 2 bases and V 4 bases, and 0 bases lay outside the gene matches. The length of the CDR3 is 14 residues. CDR3 bases: TGTGCCAGCAGCGGGACAGGGGGCAACTATGGCTACACCTTC. Residues: CASSGTGGNYGYTF. The full variable domain, its missing parts supplied by reference TRBV5-6 and TRBJ1-2, is DAGVTQSPTHLIKTRGQQVTLRCSPKSGHDTVSWYQQALGQGPQFIFQYYEEEERQRGNFPDRFSGHQFPNYSSELNVNALLLGDSALYLCASSGTGGNYGYTFGSGTRLTVV.

This clone was seen just once. V gene TRBV11-1 combines with J gene TRBJ2-7, with no clear D. The CDR3 is made up of 14 amino acids. Germline CDR1 is SGHAT and CDR2 is FQDESV (reference sequence). Deletions cut 4 bases from V and 4 bases from J, with 14 bases between. Here the CDR3 reads CASSSRLAGYEQYF. CDR3 DNA sequence: TGTGCCAGCAGCTCCAGATTGGCCGGGTACGAGCAGTACTTC.

The gene calls are TRBV25-1 and TRBJ2-1; 10 bases agree with TRBD2. With V trimmed by 3 bases and J by 4 bases, 9 bases remained unmatched. Germline V CDR1 and CDR2: MGHDK, SYGVNS. The CDR3 is 17 amino acids. The CDR3 DNA reads as TGTGCCAGCAGTGACTGGTCTAGCGGGAGAGTTTACAATGAGCAGTTCTTC. This codes for CASSDWSSGRVYNEQFF.

The chain employs TRBV7-6 and TRBJ2-5; D uncertain. V gave up 4 bases and J gave up 2 bases, with 14 bases separating them. Per germline, CDR1 SGHVS and CDR2 FNYEAQ. CDR3 length: 15 residues. DNA of the CDR3: TGTGCCAGCAGCTCCCTCCCCGGGTCACAAGAGACCCAGTACTTC. It specifies CASSSLPGSQETQYF.

The chain has TRBV27 and TRBJ1-2; 7 bases are a match to TRBD1. Trimming took 6 bases from V and 1 from J; bases not matched to a gene: 11. The CDR3 length is 16 residues. Germline V gene sequence: CDR1 MNHEY, CDR2 SMNVEV (reference sequence). CDR3 residues: CASSLDRDEGNYGYTF. CDR3 coding DNA: TGTGCCAGCAGCCTTGACAGGGATGAGGGTAACTATGGCTACACCTTC.

The chain recombines TRBV7-9 with TRBJ2-5; D ambiguous. This CDR3 is 15 amino acids long. The V and J ends lost 1 base and 2 bases respectively, with 11 bases between them. Germline V lookup: CDR1 SEHNR, CDR2 FQNEAQ (reference sequence). This chain's CDR3 is CASSLVTAIQETQYF. The CDR3 coding sequence is TGTGCCAGCAGCTTAGTTACTGCAATACAAGAGACCCAGTACTTC.

The chain recombines TRBV4-2 with TRBJ2-7; 7 nucleotides agree with TRBD1. V dropped 1 base and J dropped 0; count of bases not matched to a gene: 3. Germline CDR1 LGHNA, CDR2 YNFKEQ. The CDR3 loop spans 15 amino acids. The CDR3 is CASSQGAGGSYEQYF. The CDR3 DNA sequence: TGTGCCAGCAGCCAAGGGGCAGGGGGCTCCTACGAGCAGTACTTC.

This sequence joins TRBV7-9 and TRBJ2-7; a possible D gene is TRBD1 (5 bases). Germline V gene lookup returns CDR1 SEHNR and CDR2 FQNEAQ (reference sequence). Trimming took off 3 bases at V and 3 bases at J, with 9 bases between the two ends. The CDR3 totals 13 residues. CDR3 DNA: TGTGCCAGCAGCTTCATCGACAGCTACGAGCAGTACTTC. Its translation is CASSFIDSYEQYF.

CDR3 DNA: TGTGCCAGCGGTGGACTAGCTCCAGATACGCAGTATTTT. This gives the protein CASGGLAPDTQYF. The chain joins TRBV12-3 or TRBV12-4 to TRBJ2-3, with TRBD2 matching 8 bases. The trim removed 8 bases at V and 4 bases at J, leaving 5 bases unmatched. This CDR3 is built from 13 residues.

The chain combines TRBV6-5 with TRBJ1-1; a weak D match, TRBD1 (5 bases). V was shortened by 4 bases and J by 7 bases, with 16 bases between the two germline ends. The CDR3 has 14 residues. Germline V gene sequence: CDR1 MNHEY, CDR2 SVGAGI. The CDR3 region has the DNA TGTGCCAGCAGTTCACCCGCGGGGGGAGGTGAAGCTTTCTTT. It yields the protein CASSSPAGGGEAFF.

The rearrangement links TRBV18 to TRBJ2-1; no clear D gene. The CDR3 contains 14 residues. The V end was cut by 5 bases, the J end by 8 bases, with 16 bases between. Germline loops: CDR1 KGHSH, CDR2 LQKENI. CDR3 sequence (DNA): TGTGCCAGCTCATTTGCTATTGAGGTGTATGAGCAGTTCTTC. It is translated as CASSFAIEVYEQFF.

This clone occurred once. This chain joins TRBV16 and TRBJ1-2; the D is unclear. This CDR3 is built from 13 residues. V lost 0 bases and J lost 6, with 8 bases in between. CDR1 and CDR2 from the germline V gene are KGHSY and FQNENV. The CDR3 loop is CASSQSRRDGYTF. In DNA, the CDR3 is TGTGCCAGCAGCCAATCGAGGAGGGATGGCTACACCTTC.

Only a few counts were recorded for this clone. The same CDR3 can be traced to other DNA sequences in this sample. J is TRBJ2-7 and V is TRBV7-3, with D possibly TRBD2 on 6 matching bases. From germline, CDR1 is SGHTA and CDR2 FQGTGA. The CDR3 loop spans 13 amino acids. V lost 2 bases and J lost 3, with 8 bases in between. The CDR3 sequence is CASSLGGGYEQYF. The CDR3 DNA follows: TGTGCCAGCAGCTTAGGGGGAGGCTACGAGCAGTACTTC.

The V gene is TRBV18, the J gene TRBJ2-1; 9 positions match TRBD2. Germline V gene sequence: CDR1 KGHSH, CDR2 LQKENI. This CDR3 has 16 residues. The V and J ends lost 4 bases and 4 bases, in that order; junction bases with no gene match: 8. DNA for the CDR3: TGTGCCAGCTCACGGGGTAGCGGGAGTTCGTACAATGAGCAGTTCTTC. Encoded protein: CASSRGSGSSYNEQFF.

The gene calls are TRBV18 and TRBJ2-1, with 9 bases identical to TRBD1. This CDR3 region has 13 residues. Trimming removed 2 bases from V and 8 bases from J; junction bases left unmatched: 1. Germline assignment: CDR1 KGHSH and CDR2 LQKENI. For the CDR3, the DNA is TGTGCCAGCTCACCATGGACAGGGGATGAGCAGTTCTTC. Amino acids: CASSPWTGDEQFF.

This CDR3 is CASSPWFLSSSYNEQFF. The CDR3 DNA reads TGTGCCAGCAGTCCATGGTTTTTATCGAGCTCCTACAATGAGCAGTTCTTC. This chain links TRBV27 with TRBJ2-1; the D is unclear. With 5 bases removed from V and 0 bases from J, the gap between germline ends came to 17 bases. Germline V gives CDR1 MNHEY, CDR2 SMNVEV (reference sequence). The length of the CDR3 is 17 residues.

The chain recombines TRBV20-1 with TRBJ2-7; TRBD1 is a possible D gene (5 bases). This CDR3 region has 11 residues. The V gene lost 5 bases and the J gene lost 7 bases, with 12 bases spanning the gap. From germline, CDR1 is DFQATT and CDR2 SNEGSKA (reference sequence). CDR3 region: CSAVRVKEQYF. As DNA, the CDR3 is TGCAGTGCTGTCAGGGTTAAGGAGCAGTACTTC.

The chain links TRBV5-1 to TRBJ2-5; TRBD2 matches at 11 bases. Trimming took 0 bases from V and 4 from J; bases not matched to a gene: 5. This CDR3 has 16 residues. In germline, CDR1 is SGHRS, CDR2 YFSETQ. The CDR3 sequence is CASSLDASGGRETQYF. The DNA of the CDR3 is TGCGCCAGCAGCTTGGATGCTAGCGGGGGGCGAGAGACCCAGTACTTC.

V usage is TRBV6-5 and J usage is TRBJ2-7; 8 bases match TRBD1. The CDR3 is 13 amino acids. Germline V gene data show CDR1 as MNHEY and CDR2 as SVGAGI. V dropped 8 bases and J dropped 9; count of bases not matched to a gene: 12. The chain's CDR3 is CASSLGQGRGQYF. The CDR3 nucleotides are TGTGCCAGCTCCCTTGGACAGGGTAGAGGGCAGTACTTC.